These 10 T cell receptor beta chains originate from one sample sequenced in a study of radiotherapy plus CTLA-4 blockade in lung cancer. Generated by immunoSEQ multiplex PCR, the TCRdb table keeps only in-frame clones and is missing some. Found here are 85,000 to 100,000 clones, 55% to 75% of them singletons; the top ten hold roughly an eighth. The sample in question was peripheral blood, obtained from a patient treated with radiotherapy plus ipilimumab. These receptors originate from a human donor with non-small cell lung cancer that progressed on radiotherapy plus ipilimumab.

The V call is TRBV18, the J call TRBJ1-1, with D uncertain. Germline CDR1 KGHSH, CDR2 LQKENI. Trimming shortened V by 1 base and J by 0 bases, and 6 bases separated the two germline ends. The CDR3 totals 14 residues. In DNA, the CDR3 is TGTGCCAGCTCACCACAGAAACTGAACACTGAAGCTTTCTTT. It specifies CASSPQKLNTEAFF.

J is TRBJ1-1 and V is TRBV2; 7 bases agree with TRBD1. The CDR3 length is 13 residues. Germline values: CDR1 SNHLY, CDR2 FYNNEI. The ends lost 6 bases at V and 2 bases at J; junction bases unmatched: 3. CDR3 bases: TGTGCCAGCAGCCGGGACAGTAACACTGAAGCTTTCTTT. Its protein is CASSRDSNTEAFF.

The chain couples TRBV30 to TRBJ2-2; TRBD1 agrees at 9 bases. The CDR3 loop spans 16 amino acids. J lost 6 bases, V lost 3 bases, and 11 bases had no gene match. The germline V gene has CDR1 GTSNPN and CDR2 SVGIG (reference sequence). The CDR3 bases are TGTGCCTGGAGCCACCCTGGACAGGGGATGGCCGGGGAGCTGTTTTTT. Translation gives CAWSHPGQGMAGELFF.

The chain couples TRBV4-1 to TRBJ2-3; possibly TRBD1 or TRBD2 for D (5 bases each). V lost 3 bases to trimming and J lost 0 bases, with 16 bases between them. There are 17 residues in the CDR3. Germline CDR1 and CDR2: MGHRA and YSYEKL. CDR3 protein: CASSHLRGARSTDTQYF. The CDR3 DNA is TGCGCCAGCAGCCATCTCAGAGGGGCAAGAAGCACAGATACGCAGTATTTT.

The V call is TRBV6-1, the J call TRBJ2-1; 12 bases are shared with TRBD1. The length of the CDR3 is 15 residues. The germline V gene has CDR1 MNHNS and CDR2 SASEGT. The V segment lost 10 bases and the J segment 1 base; nucleotides outside the gene matches: 5. The CDR3 nucleotides read TGTGCCACCGGGACAGGGGGCCGTTCCTACAATGAGCAGTTCTTC. Amino acids: CATGTGGRSYNEQFF.

The rearrangement joins TRBV5-4 to TRBJ2-7; 8 nucleotides match TRBD1. Trimming took 2 bases from V and 3 from J; bases not matched to a gene: 1. This CDR3 has 13 residues. The germline gives CDR1 SGHNT, CDR2 YYREEE (reference sequence). Here the CDR3 reads CASSFGTGYEQYF. CDR3 coding DNA: TGTGCCAGCAGCTTCGGGACAGGCTACGAGCAGTACTTC.

The chain employs TRBV2 and TRBJ1-5; TRBD1 is a possible D gene (5 bases). Between the trimmed V and J ends, which lost 6 bases and 1 base, there was a span of 10 bases. This CDR3 has 14 amino acids. Germline V lookup: CDR1 SNHLY, CDR2 FYNNEI. The CDR3 region is CASRAGLSNQPQHF. CDR3 DNA sequence: TGTGCCAGCAGGGCAGGGCTAAGCAATCAGCCCCAGCATTTT. Looking up the rest from reference TRBV2 and TRBJ1-5 gives the full variable domain: EPEVTQTPSHQVTQMGQEVILRCVPISNHLYFYWYRQILGQKVEFLVSFYNNEISEKSEIFDDQFSVERPDGSNFTLKIRSTKLEDSAMYFCASRAGLSNQPQHFGDGTRLSIL.

The chain carries TRBV25-1 and TRBJ1-1, with D perhaps matching TRBD1 (5 bases). The CDR3 sequence is 13 residues long. Germline V lookup: CDR1 MGHDK, CDR2 SYGVNS. The V and J ends lost 6 bases and 3 bases respectively, with 11 bases between them. The CDR3 spells CASSRAMDTEAFF. The CDR3, as DNA: TGTGCCAGCAGCAGGGCGATGGACACTGAAGCTTTCTTT.

The chain uses TRBV6-5 and TRBJ1-5; D unresolved. CDR1 and CDR2 from the germline V gene are MNHEY and SVGAGI. The CDR3 contains 13 residues. The V end lost 2 bases, the J end lost 1 base, and 3 bases lay between the germline ends. In DNA form, the CDR3 reads TGTGCCAGCAGTTACCTAAGCAATCAGCCCCAGCATTTT. It specifies CASSYLSNQPQHF.

The chain links TRBV19 to TRBJ1-1; D not certain. Deletions cut 8 bases from V and 3 bases from J, with 10 bases between. The CDR3 has 12 amino acids. Germline CDR1 LNHDA, CDR2 SQIVND (reference sequence). CDR3 loop: CASGNRDTEAFF. CDR3 bases: TGTGCCAGTGGGAACCGGGACACTGAAGCTTTCTTT.